This is a list of T cell receptor beta chains from one sample in a study of post-analysis software for immune sequencing data. TCRdb re-called the PCR reads with MiXCR, one entry per CDR3 protein. The sample has 430,000 or so distinct CDR3 sequences, roughly 40% seen once. Sequencing used blood. The receptors here all came from a girl aged 2 to 10 with multiple sclerosis. CDR3s include the opening cysteine and the closing phenylalanine or tryptophan. The order of the fields is J gene, D gene, clone size, V gene, CDR3 DNA, CDR3 protein. D genes are given only for firm matches. Expanded clones are given a class, and other clones once, few, many or no size at all.

j_gene: TRBJ2-3
d_gene: TRBD1
abundance: -
v_gene: TRBV6-2/TRBV6-3
CDR3nt: TGTGCCAGCAGTTACGGATTGAGGACAGGGCCCATGACTACGCAGTATTTT
CDR3aa: CASSYGLRTGPMTTQYF

j_gene: TRBJ2-7
d_gene: -
abundance: few
v_gene: TRBV7-6
CDR3nt: TGTGCCAGCAGCTTTAGAGGTGGGCTCAACTCCTACGAGCAGTACTTC
CDR3aa: CASSFRGGLNSYEQYF

j_gene: TRBJ1-4
d_gene: TRBD1
abundance: -
v_gene: TRBV5-1
CDR3nt: TGCGCCAGCAGCTTACGGGACAGGGATGAAAAACTGTTTTTT
CDR3aa: CASSLRDRDEKLFF

j_gene: TRBJ2-7
d_gene: -
abundance: -
v_gene: TRBV6-1
CDR3nt: TGTGCCAGCAGCCCCAGGGGCTTCGAGCAGTACTTC
CDR3aa: CASSPRGFEQYF

j_gene: TRBJ2-1
d_gene: TRBD2
abundance: many
v_gene: TRBV29-1
CDR3nt: TGCAGCGTTGAGGGACTAGCGGCGTACAATGAGCAGTTCTTC
CDR3aa: CSVEGLAAYNEQFF

j_gene: TRBJ2-7
d_gene: TRBD2
abundance: -
v_gene: TRBV20-1
CDR3nt: TGCAGTGCTAGACCCATAGCGGGAGCCACCTACGAGCAGTACTTC
CDR3aa: CSARPIAGATYEQYF

j_gene: TRBJ2-1
d_gene: TRBD1
abundance: -
v_gene: TRBV12-3/TRBV12-4
CDR3nt: TGTGCCAGCAGAAGGGGACAGGGTAGCAATGAGCAGTTCTTC
CDR3aa: CASRRGQGSNEQFF

j_gene: TRBJ2-1
d_gene: -
abundance: -
v_gene: TRBV7-2
CDR3nt: TGTGCCAGCAGCTTGGACTCCAGCCGCAGCAATGAGCAGTTCTTC
CDR3aa: CASSLDSSRSNEQFF

j_gene: TRBJ2-5
d_gene: -
abundance: -
v_gene: TRBV20-1
CDR3nt: TGCAGTGCTAGAAGTCAGGGTTGGCTAGCGCAAGAGACCCAGTACTTC
CDR3aa: CSARSQGWLAQETQYF

j_gene: TRBJ2-5
d_gene: -
abundance: -
v_gene: TRBV12-3/TRBV12-4
CDR3nt: TGTGCCAGCAGTTTAGCGCGACTGGGAGAGACCCAGTACTTC
CDR3aa: CASSLARLGETQYF

j_gene: TRBJ2-7
d_gene: TRBD1
abundance: few
v_gene: TRBV29-1
CDR3nt: TGCAGCGTCGTACAGGGGTACGGCTACGAGCAGTACTTC
CDR3aa: CSVVQGYGYEQYF

j_gene: TRBJ2-7
d_gene: -
abundance: few
v_gene: TRBV5-1
CDR3nt: TGCGCCAGCAGCTTGGGGGGCCAGGGCTACGAGCAGTACTTC
CDR3aa: CASSLGGQGYEQYF

j_gene: TRBJ2-3
d_gene: -
abundance: -
v_gene: TRBV12-5
CDR3nt: TGTGCTAGTGGTTTGAGACCCACCGGTTCTAGCACAGATACGCAGTATTTT
CDR3aa: CASGLRPTGSSTDTQYF

j_gene: TRBJ2-1
d_gene: -
abundance: few
v_gene: TRBV5-6
CDR3nt: TGTGCCAGCAGCTTGGCCTACGGGATCCCCTCCTACAATGAGCAGTTCTTC
CDR3aa: CASSLAYGIPSYNEQFF

j_gene: TRBJ2-1
d_gene: -
abundance: few
v_gene: TRBV5-1
CDR3nt: TGCGCCAGCACGCACAGGGTTATAGGGGTCAACAATGAGCAGTTCTTC
CDR3aa: CASTHRVIGVNNEQFF

j_gene: TRBJ2-2
d_gene: TRBD2
abundance: many
v_gene: TRBV29-1
CDR3nt: TGCAGCGCCGAACCTCGGACTAGCGGAAACGGGGAGCTGTTTTTT
CDR3aa: CSAEPRTSGNGELFF

j_gene: TRBJ2-3
d_gene: TRBD1
abundance: few
v_gene: TRBV6-4
CDR3nt: TGTGCCTACCCCGGACAGGGGGGGACAGATACGCAGTATTTT
CDR3aa: CAYPGQGGTDTQYF

j_gene: TRBJ1-2
d_gene: -
abundance: -
v_gene: TRBV19
CDR3nt: TGTGCCAGTAGTATACTGGCAAGTTCGTATGGCTACACCTTC
CDR3aa: CASSILASSYGYTF

j_gene: TRBJ2-1
d_gene: -
abundance: -
v_gene: TRBV9
CDR3nt: TGTGCCAGCAGCGTAGAAAGCCATGAGCAGTTCTTC
CDR3aa: CASSVESHEQFF

j_gene: TRBJ2-1
d_gene: -
abundance: -
v_gene: TRBV10-3
CDR3nt: TGTGCCATCAGTGAGGTCAGTATCAACAATGAGCAGTTCTTC
CDR3aa: CAISEVSINNEQFF

j_gene: TRBJ1-1
d_gene: -
abundance: -
v_gene: TRBV4-2
CDR3nt: TGTGCCAGCAGCCAAGTTAGGGGTTGGAACACTGAAGCTTTCTTT
CDR3aa: CASSQVRGWNTEAFF

j_gene: TRBJ1-2
d_gene: -
abundance: -
v_gene: TRBV2
CDR3nt: TGTGCCAGCAGTGAACGGCACCTAATCCCCTATGGCTACACCTTC
CDR3aa: CASSERHLIPYGYTF

j_gene: TRBJ2-1
d_gene: -
abundance: many
v_gene: TRBV10-3
CDR3nt: TGTGCCATCAACGGGGCCGCCTCCTACAATGAGCAGTTCTTC
CDR3aa: CAINGAASYNEQFF

j_gene: TRBJ2-1
d_gene: TRBD2
abundance: -
v_gene: TRBV15
CDR3nt: TGTGCCACCAGCAAATACTCGAATGGACTAGCTGCCAATGAGCAGTTCTTC
CDR3aa: CATSKYSNGLAANEQFF

j_gene: TRBJ1-2
d_gene: TRBD1
abundance: few
v_gene: TRBV20-1
CDR3nt: TGCAGTGCTAGAGCTGAGACAGGGGGCGCTTATGGCTACACCTTC
CDR3aa: CSARAETGGAYGYTF

j_gene: TRBJ1-2
d_gene: TRBD1
abundance: -
v_gene: TRBV7-8
CDR3nt: TGTGCCAGCCAACAGGGGGACAGGGGATATGGCTACACCTTC
CDR3aa: CASQQGDRGYGYTF

j_gene: TRBJ2-7
d_gene: TRBD1
abundance: few
v_gene: TRBV15
CDR3nt: TGTGCCACCAGCAGAGATCGGACAGGTTCTTTCTACGAGCAGTACTTC
CDR3aa: CATSRDRTGSFYEQYF

j_gene: TRBJ2-1
d_gene: -
abundance: -
v_gene: TRBV7-3
CDR3nt: TGTGCCAGCAGCTTAATTAGCAGGGCACGGAGATACAATGAGCAGTTCTTC
CDR3aa: CASSLISRARRYNEQFF

j_gene: TRBJ2-1
d_gene: -
abundance: once
v_gene: TRBV7-2
CDR3nt: TGTGCCAGCAGCCCCCCCGTGGGGGAGCCAGCCTACAATGAGCAGTTCTTC
CDR3aa: CASSPPVGEPAYNEQFF

j_gene: TRBJ1-3
d_gene: -
abundance: few
v_gene: TRBV6-1
CDR3nt: TGTGCCAGCAGTCTTGGTCTCGGCAAGAGCTCTGGAAACACCATATATTTT
CDR3aa: CASSLGLGKSSGNTIYF

j_gene: TRBJ1-2
d_gene: -
abundance: -
v_gene: TRBV2
CDR3nt: TGTGCCAGCACCGGGCGGTACAGGCACTATGACTACACCTTC
CDR3aa: CASTGRYRHYDYTF

j_gene: TRBJ2-5
d_gene: -
abundance: -
v_gene: TRBV5-1
CDR3nt: TGCGCCAGCAGCCTTAACGACAACTCAGCCCAATCGACCCAGTACTTC
CDR3aa: CASSLNDNSAQSTQYF

j_gene: TRBJ2-1
d_gene: -
abundance: -
v_gene: TRBV21-1
CDR3nt: TGTGCCAGCAGCAACGTTCTCAGCGCGGAACTAGTTCGCTACAATGAGCAGTTCTTC
CDR3aa: CASSNVLSAELVRYNEQFF

j_gene: TRBJ2-2
d_gene: -
abundance: -
v_gene: TRBV29-1
CDR3nt: TGCAGCGTGAGGGGGGTTGCCACCGGGGGGCTGTTTTTT
CDR3aa: CSVRGVATGGLFF

j_gene: TRBJ1-2
d_gene: -
abundance: -
v_gene: TRBV27
CDR3nt: TGTGCCAGCAGTTTATTAGCCCGACAGGCGGATGGCTACACCTTC
CDR3aa: CASSLLARQADGYTF

j_gene: TRBJ2-5
d_gene: -
abundance: few
v_gene: TRBV29-1
CDR3nt: TGCAGCGTTGAAAGGGGACGCGAGACCCAGTACTTC
CDR3aa: CSVERGRETQYF

j_gene: TRBJ2-7
d_gene: TRBD1
abundance: few
v_gene: TRBV24-1
CDR3nt: TGTGCCACCAGTGACTCCGGGACAGTAACCTACGAGCAGTACTTC
CDR3aa: CATSDSGTVTYEQYF

j_gene: TRBJ1-1
d_gene: TRBD1
abundance: -
v_gene: TRBV6-2/TRBV6-3
CDR3nt: TGTGCCAGCAGCACAGGGGGACACACTGAAGCTTTCTTT
CDR3aa: CASSTGGHTEAFF

j_gene: TRBJ1-4
d_gene: -
abundance: -
v_gene: TRBV10-3
CDR3nt: TGTGCCATCAGTGAGTCAGCGGCAAAAAATAATGAAAAACTGTTTTTT
CDR3aa: CAISESAAKNNEKLFF